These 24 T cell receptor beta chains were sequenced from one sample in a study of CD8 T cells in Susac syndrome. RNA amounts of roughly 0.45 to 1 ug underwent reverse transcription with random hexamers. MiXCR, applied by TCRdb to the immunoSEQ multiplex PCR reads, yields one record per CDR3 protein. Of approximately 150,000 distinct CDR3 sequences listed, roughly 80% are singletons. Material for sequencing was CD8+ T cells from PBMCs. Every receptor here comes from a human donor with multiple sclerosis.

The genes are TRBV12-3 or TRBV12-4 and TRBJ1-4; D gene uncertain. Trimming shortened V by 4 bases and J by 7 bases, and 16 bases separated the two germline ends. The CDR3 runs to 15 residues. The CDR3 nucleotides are TGTGCCAGCAGTTCCTCTCGGCGGGGAGGTGAAAAACTGTTTTTT. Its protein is CASSSSRRGGEKLFF.

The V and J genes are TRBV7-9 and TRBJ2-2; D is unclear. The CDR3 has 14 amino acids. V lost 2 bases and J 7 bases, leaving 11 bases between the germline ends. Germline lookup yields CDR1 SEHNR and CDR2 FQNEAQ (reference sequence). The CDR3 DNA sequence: TGTGCCAGCAGCTTACCAGACCTTGACGGGGAGCTGTTTTTT. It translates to CASSLPDLDGELFF.

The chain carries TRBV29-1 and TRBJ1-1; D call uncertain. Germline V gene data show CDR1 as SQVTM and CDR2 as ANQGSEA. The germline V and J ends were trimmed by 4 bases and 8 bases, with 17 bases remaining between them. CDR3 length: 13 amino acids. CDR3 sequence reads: CSVVGGLSAEAFF. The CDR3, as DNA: TGCAGCGTTGTAGGTGGCCTGTCCGCGGAAGCTTTCTTT. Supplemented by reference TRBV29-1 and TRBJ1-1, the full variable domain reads SAVISQKPSRDICQRGTSLTIQCQVDSQVTMMFWYRQQPGQSLTLIATANQGSEATYESGFVIDKFPISRPNLTFSTLTVSNMSPEDSSIYLCSVVGGLSAEAFFGQGTRLTVV.

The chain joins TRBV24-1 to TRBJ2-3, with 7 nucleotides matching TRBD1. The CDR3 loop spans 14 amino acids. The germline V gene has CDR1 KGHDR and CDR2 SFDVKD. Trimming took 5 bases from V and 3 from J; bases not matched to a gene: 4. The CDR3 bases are TGTGCCACCAGTGTGGGACAGCTGACAGATACGCAGTATTTT. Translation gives CATSVGQLTDTQYF.

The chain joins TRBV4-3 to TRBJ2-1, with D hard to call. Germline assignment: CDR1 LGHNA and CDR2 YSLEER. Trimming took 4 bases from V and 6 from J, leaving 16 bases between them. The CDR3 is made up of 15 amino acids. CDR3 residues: CASSPYKARTNEQFF. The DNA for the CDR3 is TGCGCCAGCAGCCCCTACAAGGCCAGGACCAATGAGCAGTTCTTC.

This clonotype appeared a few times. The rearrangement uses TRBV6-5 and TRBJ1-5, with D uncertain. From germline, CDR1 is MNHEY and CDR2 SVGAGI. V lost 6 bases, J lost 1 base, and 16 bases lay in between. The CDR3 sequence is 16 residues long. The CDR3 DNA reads TGTGCCAGCAGCCACTCCCCGGGGAGGAGCAATCAGCCCCAGCATTTT. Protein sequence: CASSHSPGRSNQPQHF.

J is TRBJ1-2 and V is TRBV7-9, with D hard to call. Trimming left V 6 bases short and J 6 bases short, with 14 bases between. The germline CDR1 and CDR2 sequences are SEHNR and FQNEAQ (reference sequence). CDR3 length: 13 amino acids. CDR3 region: CASSPPAWDGYTF. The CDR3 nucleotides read TGTGCCAGCAGTCCCCCCGCGTGGGATGGCTACACCTTC. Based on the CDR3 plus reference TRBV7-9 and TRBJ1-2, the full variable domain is DTGVSQNPRHKITKRGQNVTFRCDPISEHNRLYWYRQTLGQGPEFLTYFQNEAQLEKSRLLSDRFSAERPKGSFSTLEIQRTEQGDSAMYLCASSPPAWDGYTFGSGTRLTVV.

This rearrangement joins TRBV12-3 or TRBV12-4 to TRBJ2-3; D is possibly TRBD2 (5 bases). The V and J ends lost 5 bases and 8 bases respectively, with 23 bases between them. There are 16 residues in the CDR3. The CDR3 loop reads CASSPGVARAPGTQYF. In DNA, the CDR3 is TGTGCCAGCAGTCCCGGGGTGGCGCGGGCCCCGGGTACGCAGTATTTT.

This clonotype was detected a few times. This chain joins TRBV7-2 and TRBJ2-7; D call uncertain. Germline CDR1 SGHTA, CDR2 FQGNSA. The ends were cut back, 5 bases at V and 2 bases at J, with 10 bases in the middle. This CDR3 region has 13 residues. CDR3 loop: CASSPPQTYEQYF. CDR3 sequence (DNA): TGTGCCAGCAGCCCCCCGCAGACCTACGAGCAGTACTTC.

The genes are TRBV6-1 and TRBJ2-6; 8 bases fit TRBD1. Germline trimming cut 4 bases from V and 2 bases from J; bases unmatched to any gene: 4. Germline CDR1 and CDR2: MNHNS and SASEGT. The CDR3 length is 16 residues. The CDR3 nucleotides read TGTGCCAGCAGTGCCTCAGGGGGCACTGGGGCCAACGTCCTGACTTTC. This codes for CASSASGGTGANVLTF.

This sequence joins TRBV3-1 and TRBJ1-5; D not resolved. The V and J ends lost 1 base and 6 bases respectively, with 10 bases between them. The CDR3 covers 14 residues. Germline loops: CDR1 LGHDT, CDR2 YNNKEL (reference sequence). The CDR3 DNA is TGTGCCAGCAGCCAAGTTGGGTCGGGTCAGCCCCAGCATTTT. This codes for CASSQVGSGQPQHF.

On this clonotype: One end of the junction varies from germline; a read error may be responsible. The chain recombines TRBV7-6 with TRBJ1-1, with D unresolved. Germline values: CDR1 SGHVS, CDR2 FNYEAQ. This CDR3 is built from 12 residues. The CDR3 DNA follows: TGTGCCAGCAGCCCGGTGAACCCTGAAGCTTTCTTT. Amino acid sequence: CASSPVNPEAFF.

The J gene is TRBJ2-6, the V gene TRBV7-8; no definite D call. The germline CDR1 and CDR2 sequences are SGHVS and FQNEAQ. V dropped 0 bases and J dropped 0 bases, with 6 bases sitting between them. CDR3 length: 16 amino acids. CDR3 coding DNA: TGTGCCAGCAGCTTAGCGATCGTCTCTGGGGCCAACGTCCTGACTTTC. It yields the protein CASSLAIVSGANVLTF. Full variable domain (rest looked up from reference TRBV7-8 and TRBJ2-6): GAGVSQSPRYKVAKRGQDVALRCDPISGHVSLFWYQQALGQGPEFLTYFQNEAQLDKSGLPSDRFFAERPEGSVSTLKIQRTQQEDSAVYLCASSLAIVSGANVLTFGAGSRLTVL.

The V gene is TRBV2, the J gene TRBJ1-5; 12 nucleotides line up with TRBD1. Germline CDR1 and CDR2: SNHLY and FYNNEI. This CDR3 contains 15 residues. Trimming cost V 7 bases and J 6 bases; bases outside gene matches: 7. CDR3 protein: CASMGGQGASQPQHF. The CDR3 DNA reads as TGTGCCAGCATGGGGGGACAGGGGGCGAGTCAGCCCCAGCATTTT.

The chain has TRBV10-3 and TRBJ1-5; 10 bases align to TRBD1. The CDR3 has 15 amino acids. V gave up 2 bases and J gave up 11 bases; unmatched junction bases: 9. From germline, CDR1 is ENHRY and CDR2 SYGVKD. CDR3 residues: CAISETGTGVVSQHF. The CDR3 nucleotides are TGTGCCATCAGTGAGACCGGGACAGGGGTAGTTTCCCAGCATTTT.

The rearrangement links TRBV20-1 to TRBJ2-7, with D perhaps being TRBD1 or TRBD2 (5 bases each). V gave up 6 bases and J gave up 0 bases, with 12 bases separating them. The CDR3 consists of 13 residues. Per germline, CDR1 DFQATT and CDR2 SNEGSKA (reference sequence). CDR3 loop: CSAGADFSYEQYF. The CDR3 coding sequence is TGCAGTGCCGGGGCCGACTTCTCCTACGAGCAGTACTTC.

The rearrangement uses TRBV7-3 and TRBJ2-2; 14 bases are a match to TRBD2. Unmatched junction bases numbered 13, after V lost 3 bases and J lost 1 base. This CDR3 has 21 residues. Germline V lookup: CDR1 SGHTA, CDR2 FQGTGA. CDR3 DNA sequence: TGTGCCAGCAGCTTTTATCCGCTCCCCGGGACTAGCGGGGGGAACACCGGGGAGCTGTTTTTT. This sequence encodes CASSFYPLPGTSGGNTGELFF.

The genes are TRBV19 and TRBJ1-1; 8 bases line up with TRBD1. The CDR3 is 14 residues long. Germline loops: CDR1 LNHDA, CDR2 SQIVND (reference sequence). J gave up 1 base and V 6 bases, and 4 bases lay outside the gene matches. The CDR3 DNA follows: TGTGCCAGTAGAAGAGGGACAGGGAACACTGAAGCTTTCTTT. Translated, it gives CASRRGTGNTEAFF.

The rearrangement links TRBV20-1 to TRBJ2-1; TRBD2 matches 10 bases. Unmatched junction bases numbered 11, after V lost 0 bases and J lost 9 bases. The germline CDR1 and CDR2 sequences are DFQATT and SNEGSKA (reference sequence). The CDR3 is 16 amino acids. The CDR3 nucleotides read TGCAGTGCTAGAGATAGACCAGCGGGAGGGGCAGGTGAGCAGTTCTTC. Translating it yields CSARDRPAGGAGEQFF.

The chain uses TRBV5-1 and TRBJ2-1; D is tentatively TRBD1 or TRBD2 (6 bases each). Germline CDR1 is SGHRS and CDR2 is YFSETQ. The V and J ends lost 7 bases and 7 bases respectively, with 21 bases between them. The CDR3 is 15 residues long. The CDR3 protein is CASERGQGMINEQFF. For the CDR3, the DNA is TGCGCCAGCGAACGGGGGCAGGGAATGATAAATGAGCAGTTCTTC.

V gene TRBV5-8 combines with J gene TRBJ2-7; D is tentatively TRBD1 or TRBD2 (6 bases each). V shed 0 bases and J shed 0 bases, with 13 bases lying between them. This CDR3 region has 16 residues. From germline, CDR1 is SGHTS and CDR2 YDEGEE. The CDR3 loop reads CASSLAGGAGSYEQYV. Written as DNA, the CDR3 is TGTGCCAGCAGCTTGGCCGGGGGCGCGGGCTCCTACGAGCAGTACGTC.

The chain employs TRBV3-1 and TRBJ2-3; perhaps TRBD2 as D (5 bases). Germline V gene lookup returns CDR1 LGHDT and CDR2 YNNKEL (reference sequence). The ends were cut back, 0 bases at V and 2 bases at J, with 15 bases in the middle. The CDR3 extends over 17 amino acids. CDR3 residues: CASSQDWRTVTTDTQYF. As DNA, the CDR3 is TGTGCCAGCAGCCAAGATTGGCGGACTGTCACCACAGATACGCAGTATTTT.

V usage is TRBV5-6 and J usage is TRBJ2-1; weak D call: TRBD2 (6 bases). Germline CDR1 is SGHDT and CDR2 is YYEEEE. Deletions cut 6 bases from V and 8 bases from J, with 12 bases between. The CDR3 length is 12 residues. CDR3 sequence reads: CASMAWGDEQFF. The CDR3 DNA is TGTGCCAGCATGGCTTGGGGGGATGAGCAGTTCTTC.

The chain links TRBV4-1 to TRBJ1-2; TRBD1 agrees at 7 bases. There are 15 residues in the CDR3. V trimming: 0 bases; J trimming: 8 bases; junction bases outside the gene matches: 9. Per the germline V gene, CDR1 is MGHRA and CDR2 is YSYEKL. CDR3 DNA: TGCGCCAGCAGCCAAGACGATAGAAGGGGGCCCGGCTACACCTTC. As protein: CASSQDDRRGPGYTF.